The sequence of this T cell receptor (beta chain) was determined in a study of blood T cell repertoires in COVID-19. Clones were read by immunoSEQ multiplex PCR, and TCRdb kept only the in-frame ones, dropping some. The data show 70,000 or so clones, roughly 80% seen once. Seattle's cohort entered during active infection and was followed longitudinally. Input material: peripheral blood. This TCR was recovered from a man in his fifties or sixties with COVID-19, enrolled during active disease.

CDR3 bases: TGTGCCACCAGCAGAGTGACAGGGGTTGGGGCCAACGTCCTGACTTTC. It yields the protein CATSRVTGVGANVLTF. The chain joins TRBV15 to TRBJ2-6; 8 bases align to TRBD1. CDR3 length: 16 residues. V trimming: 1 base; J trimming: 3 bases; junction bases outside the gene matches: 2. Looked up from germline, CDR1 is LNHNV and CDR2 is YYDKDF (reference sequence).